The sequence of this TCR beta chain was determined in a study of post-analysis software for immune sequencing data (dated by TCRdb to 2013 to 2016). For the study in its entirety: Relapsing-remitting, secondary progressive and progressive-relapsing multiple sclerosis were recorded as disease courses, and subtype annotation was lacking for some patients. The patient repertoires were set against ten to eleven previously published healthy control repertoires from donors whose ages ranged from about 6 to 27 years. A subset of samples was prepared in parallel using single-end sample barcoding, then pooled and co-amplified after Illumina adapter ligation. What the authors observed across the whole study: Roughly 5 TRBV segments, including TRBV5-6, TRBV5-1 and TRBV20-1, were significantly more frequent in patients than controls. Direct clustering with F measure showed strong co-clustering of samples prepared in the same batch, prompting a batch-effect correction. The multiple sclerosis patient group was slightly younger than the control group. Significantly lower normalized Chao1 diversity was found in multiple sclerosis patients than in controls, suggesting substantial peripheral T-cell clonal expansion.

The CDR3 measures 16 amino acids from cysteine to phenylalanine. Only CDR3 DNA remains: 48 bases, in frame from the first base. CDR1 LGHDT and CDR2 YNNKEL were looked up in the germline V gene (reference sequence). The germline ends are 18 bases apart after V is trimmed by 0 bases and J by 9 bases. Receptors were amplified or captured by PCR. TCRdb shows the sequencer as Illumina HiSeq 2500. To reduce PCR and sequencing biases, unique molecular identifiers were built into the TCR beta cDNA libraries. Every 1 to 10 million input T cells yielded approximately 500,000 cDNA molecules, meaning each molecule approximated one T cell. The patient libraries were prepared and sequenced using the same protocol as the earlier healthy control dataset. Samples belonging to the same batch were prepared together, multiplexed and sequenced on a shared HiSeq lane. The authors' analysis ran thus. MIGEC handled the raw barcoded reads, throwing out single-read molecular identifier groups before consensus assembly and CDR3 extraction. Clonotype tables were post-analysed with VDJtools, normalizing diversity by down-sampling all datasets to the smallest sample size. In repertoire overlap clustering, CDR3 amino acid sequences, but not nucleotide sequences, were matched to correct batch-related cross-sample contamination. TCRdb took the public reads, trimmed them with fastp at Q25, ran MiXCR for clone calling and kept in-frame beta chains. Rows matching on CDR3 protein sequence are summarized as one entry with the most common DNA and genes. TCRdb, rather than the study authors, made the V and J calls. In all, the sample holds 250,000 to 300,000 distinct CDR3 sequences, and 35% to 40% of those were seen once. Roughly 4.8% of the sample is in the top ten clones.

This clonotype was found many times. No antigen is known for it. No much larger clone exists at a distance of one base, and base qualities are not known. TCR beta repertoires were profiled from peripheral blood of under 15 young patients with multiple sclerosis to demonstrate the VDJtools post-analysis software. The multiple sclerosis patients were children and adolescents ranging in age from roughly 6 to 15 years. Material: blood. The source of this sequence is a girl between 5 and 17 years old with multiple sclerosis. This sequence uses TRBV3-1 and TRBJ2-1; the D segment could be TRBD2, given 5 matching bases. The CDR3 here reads CASSQDEGPTFGEQFF. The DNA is TGTGCCAGCAGCCAAGATGAGGGTCCTACGTTCGGTGAGCAGTTCTTC.